This T cell receptor (beta chain) was identified during a study of Graves' ophthalmopathy and Graves' hyperthyroidism. Findings and limits, study-wide: Blood also held most thyroid clonotypes expanded above 0.001 frequency.

From germline, CDR1 is LGHDT and CDR2 YNNKEL (reference sequence). Trimming removed 0 bases from V and 3 bases from J; junction bases left unmatched: 5. The CDR3 runs to 17 residues. This clonotype was observed at least ten times. The antigen is undetermined. With a duration under 3 months, ophthalmopathy in the donors showed moderate-to-severe activity, CAS ≥3 and NOSPECS ≥4. Diagnosis was based on clinical symptoms, serum thyroxine, TRAb, thyroid ultrasound and orbital computed tomography. Fresh peripheral blood, 8.5 to 10 ml, was the PBMC source. Scientists amplified the TCR beta CDR3 regions from RNA transcripts. First-round RT-PCR used HTBI primers; second-round multiplex PCR followed. TCRdb re-called the multiplex PCR reads through MiXCR, storing one row per CDR3 protein. This table has over 150,000 distinct CDR3 sequences, under 40% appearing once.

The TCR was taken from a woman between 40 and 55 years old with Graves' ophthalmopathy. The J gene is TRBJ2-5, the V gene TRBV3-1, with TRBD2 matching over 12 bases. The sequenced sample consisted of peripheral blood. CDR3 protein: CASSQDWLAGGKETQYF. The CDR3 DNA reads as TGTGCCAGCAGCCAAGATTGGCTAGCGGGGGGGAAAGAGACCCAGTACTTC.